The 21 T cell receptor delta chains reported below all come from one sample, sequenced in a study of γδ T cells in repeated Plasmodium falciparum infection. TCRdb re-called the multiplex PCR reads with CATT. The sample consists of 80,000 to 95,000 delta-chain clones, over 1.1% of them appearing once. Bulk repertoires came from Vgamma9/Vdelta2+ or Vdelta2-negative gammadelta T cells flow-sorted from PBMC. Source material: gamma-delta T cells from blood. The receptors shown here come from a pool of human donors (malaria-infected and uninfected, not separated).

The sample holds many counts of this clone. CDR3 loop: CALGAFLPTLCTDKLIF. Here the CDR3 DNA reads TGTGCTCTTGGGGCTTTCCTACCTACCTTGTGTACCGATAAACTCATCTTT. The V and J genes are TRDV1 and TRDJ1; TRDD2 matches at 7 bases. Assignment of the J gene here rests on matching the DNA to germline, because TCRdb gives none. The CDR3 is 17 amino acids. With 4 bases clipped from V and 2 bases from J, the junction kept 13 bases outside the gene matches. Germline V gene lookup returns CDR1 TSWWSYY and CDR2 QGS.

Note on this clone: It is likely a read error: a sequence one base away is far more abundant. This same CDR3 is encoded by further DNA sequences in the sample. The chain carries TRDV1 and TRDJ1, with TRDD3 identical over 13 bases. The J gene comes from matching the DNA to germline here; TCRdb lacks it. The CDR3 contains 22 residues. Germline V lookup: CDR1 TSWWSYY, CDR2 QGS. The CDR3 region has the DNA TGTGCCCTTGGGGAACTGGGATCAAGTCGTACTGGGGGATACGTCGACACCGATAAACTCATCTTT. Amino acids: CALGELGSSRTGGYVDTDKLIF.

This clone appeared a few times. The protein held in TCRdb is that of a much larger clone and does not match this DNA's translation at residue 11, likely because of a read error; the protein shown is translated from the DNA. The rearrangement joins TRDV3 to TRDJ1; D may correspond to TRDD2 or TRDD3 (5 bases each). This CDR3 spans 14 amino acids. Germline loops: CDR1 TVYSNPD, CDR2 GDNSRS (reference sequence). The CDR3 sequence is CAFAGATYTDILIF. CDR3 bases: TGTGCCTTTGCGGGGGCTACCTACACCGATATACTCATCTTT.

This clone was observed a few times. This DNA translates differently at residue 17 from the TCRdb protein, which is that of a much larger clone; a read error is likely, and the protein shown is the DNA's own translation. V gene TRDV1 combines with J gene TRDJ1; D not resolved. The germline V gene has CDR1 TSWWSYY and CDR2 QGS. The V gene lost 0 bases and the J gene lost 8 bases, with 40 bases spanning the gap. The CDR3 runs 23 residues. CDR3 nucleotide sequence: TGTGCTCTTGGGGAACTAATTGTGTCACCCATAAAGTCAAATTTTACTTGGGACCAGAAACTCATCTTT. Translated, it gives CALGELIVSPIKSNFTWDQKLIF.

This clone has more than one count but fewer than ten. A far larger clone differs by one base, so this is likely a read error. Other DNA sequences in this sample translate to the same CDR3. The CDR3 region is CACWHPTSSRSTGGYFTDKLIF. Here the CDR3 DNA reads TGTGCCTGCTGGCATCCTACGTCTTCTAGGTCTACTGGGGGATATTTTACCGATAAACTCATCTTT. The V and J genes are TRDV2 and TRDJ1, with 11 bases aligning to TRDD3. Since TCRdb gives no J gene, matching the DNA to germline was used here to assign it. V lost 7 bases, J lost 2 bases, and 29 bases stayed unmatched. The CDR3 has 22 amino acids. Germline CDR1 and CDR2: GEAIGNYY and EKD.

This clone has only a few counts. The protein that TCRdb holds for this DNA derives from a much larger clone and differs from the translated DNA at residue 12, which likely indicates a read error; the protein shown here is translated from the DNA. The chain joins TRDV2 to TRDJ1; 7 bases are shared with TRDD3. TCRdb leaves out the J gene; it was filled in here by matching the DNA to germline. CDR1 is GEAIGNYY, CDR2 EKD, per germline. CDR3 length equals 15 residues. The CDR3 region has the DNA TGTGCCTGTGACCGCGTGATGGGGGACACCGATAGACTCATCTTT. Residues: CACDRVMGDTDRLIF.

This clone has only a few counts. The protein that TCRdb holds for this DNA derives from a much larger clone and differs from the translated DNA at residue 3, which likely indicates a read error; the protein shown here is translated from the DNA. The gene calls are TRDV2 and TRDJ1; TRDD3 matches at 8 bases. Here the J gene came from matching the DNA to germline, since TCRdb omits it. The CDR3 totals 17 residues. The germline V gene encodes CDR1 GEAIGNYY and CDR2 EKD. CDR3 sequence reads: CARDGRIPGGPTDKLIF. CDR3 DNA sequence: TGTGCCCGTGACGGAAGAATCCCTGGGGGACCCACCGATAAACTCATCTTT.

This clone was observed a few times. Only one base separates this from a far larger clonotype, so it likely reflects a read error. The sample carries other DNA sequences with the same CDR3. This chain joins TRDV1 and TRDJ2; D possibly corresponds to TRDD3 (6 bases). The germline V gene encodes CDR1 TSWWSYY and CDR2 QGS. Deletions cut 1 base from V and 4 bases from J, with 31 bases between. The CDR3 covers 22 residues. The CDR3, as DNA: TGTGCTCTTGGGGAACGGCTTAAACTCCGTACTGGAGGATACTGCCCGACAGCACAACTCTTCTTT. Translated, it gives CALGERLKLRTGGYCPTAQLFF.

This clone has a handful of counts. A single base separates this from a much larger clone, so it may be a read error. The J gene is TRDJ1, the V gene TRDV1; 9 bases are shared with TRDD2. This CDR3 comprises 31 residues. Losses at the gene ends were 1 base for V and 4 bases for J; bases not matched to a gene: 52. Germline values: CDR1 TSWWSYY, CDR2 QGS. This CDR3 is CALGEHRGLLPSYLHPYRPLLVRGYNDKLIF. For the CDR3, the DNA is TGTGCTCTTGGGGAACATCGGGGCCTCCTTCCTTCCTACCTCCACCCTTACCGACCCCTTTTGGTGAGGGGGTACAACGATAAACTCATCTTT.

This clone was found a few times. TCRdb pairs this DNA with a much larger clone's protein that differs at residue 3, likely a read error; the protein shown was translated from the DNA. This rearrangement joins TRAV38-2/DV8 to TRDJ1, with 8 bases that match TRDD3. Germline-derived CDR1 and CDR2 are TSESDYY and QEAYKQQN. This CDR3 region has 19 residues. The CDR3 coding sequence is TGTGCTTTTAGGAGCCAATCATTCCTATCTTTGTGGGGATACCTTGGACTCATCTTT. This codes for CAFRSQSFLSLWGYLGLIF.

About this clone itself: Germline is not matched at one junction end, which may reflect a read error. This chain connects TRDV1 to TRDJ1, with TRDD3 matching 12 bases. Germline V gene sequence: CDR1 TSWWSYY, CDR2 QGS. CDR3 length equals 19 residues. The CDR3 reads CSLGELSWLGDTWTDKLIF. The CDR3 DNA sequence: TGTTCTCTTGGGGAACTGAGTTGGCTGGGGGATACGTGGACCGATAAACTCATCTTT.

Turning to this clone: Only one base separates this from a far larger clonotype, so it likely reflects a read error. This CDR3 is also generated by other DNA sequences in the sample. This chain uses TRDV2 with TRDJ1; 7 bases align to TRDD3. Here the J gene came from matching the DNA to germline, since TCRdb omits it. The CDR3 runs 16 residues. Losses at the gene ends were 4 bases for V and 5 bases for J; bases not matched to a gene: 15. Germline CDR1 GEAIGNYY, CDR2 EKD. For the CDR3, the DNA is TGTGCCTGTGAGCCTGCGGCCAAATGGGGGAGAGATAAACTCATCTTT. This codes for CACEPAAKWGRDKLIF.

This clone was recorded a few times. The protein held in TCRdb is that of a much larger clone and does not match this DNA's translation at residue 5, likely because of a read error; the protein shown is translated from the DNA. V and J are TRDV2 and TRDJ1; 12 positions match TRDD3. Here the J gene was assigned by germline matching of the DNA, as TCRdb has none. J was trimmed by 2 bases and V by 3 bases; bases with no gene match: 27. CDR3 length: 23 residues. Germline V lookup: CDR1 GEAIGNYY, CDR2 EKD. DNA of the CDR3: TGTGCCTGTGACGCCGTACCTACGGGAGGTAATCTGGGGGATACGAGGGGTACCGATAAACTCATCTTT. Amino acid sequence: CACDAVPTGGNLGDTRGTDKLIF.

This clone showed up just a few times. The amino acid sequence in TCRdb belongs to a much larger clone and departs from this DNA's translation at residue 11, likely a sequencing read error; the sequence shown is translated from the DNA. The chain combines TRDV1 with TRDJ1; no reliable D call. CDR1 TSWWSYY and CDR2 QGS come from the germline V gene. The CDR3 is made up of 20 amino acids. Trimming pared 0 bases from V and 0 bases from J, leaving 23 bases between. CDR3 protein: CALGELRRYLELVYTDKLIF. CDR3 coding DNA: TGTGCTCTTGGGGAACTTAGGAGATATCTCGAGCTAGTCTACACCGATAAACTCATCTTT.

The table lists this clone with a few counts. It is likely a read error: a sequence one base away is far more abundant. The sample has other DNA sequences that encode this CDR3 too. The chain carries TRDV1 and TRDJ1, with D possibly TRDD3 on 5 matching bases. Because TCRdb records no J gene, it was assigned here through a match of the DNA to germline. CDR1 and CDR2 from the germline V gene are TSWWSYY and QGS. With 1 base removed from V and 0 bases from J, the gap between germline ends came to 27 bases. CDR3 length: 21 amino acids. DNA for the CDR3: TGTGCTCTTGGGGAACGTCCGAGGTATTGGGGAATGGTTCGGTACACCGATAAACTCATCTTT. Amino acids: CALGERPRYWGMVRYTDKLIF.

A note on this clone: The protein recorded in TCRdb matches a much larger clone and deviates from this DNA's translation at residue 5, suggesting a read error; the protein here is obtained by translating the DNA. The rearrangement joins TRDV2 to TRDJ1; D ambiguous. Here the J gene was assigned by germline matching of the DNA, as TCRdb has none. CDR3 size: 16 residues. CDR1 and CDR2 (germline): GEAIGNYY, EKD. V was cut by 1 base and J by 3 bases, with 17 bases left in between. The CDR3 DNA reads TGTGCCTGTGACACAATTGGAATCACTTTGGCCGATAAACTCATCTTT. It is translated as CACDTIGITLADKLIF.

This clone appeared a few times. The protein that TCRdb holds for this DNA derives from a much larger clone and differs from the translated DNA at residue 5, which likely indicates a read error; the protein shown here is translated from the DNA. The chain uses TRDV1 and TRDJ1; 13 bases line up with TRDD3. TCRdb records no J gene; here it was assigned by comparing the DNA to germline. With V trimmed by 4 bases and J by 2 bases, 22 bases remained unmatched. The length of the CDR3 is 22 residues. The germline V gene has CDR1 TSWWSYY and CDR2 QGS. CDR3 nucleotides: TGTGCTCTTGGGGCACCCTTCCTCTCGATCAGTTACTGGGGGATACGGACCGATAAACTCATCTTT. This gives the protein CALGAPFLSISYWGIRTDKLIF.

A note on this clone: Translating this DNA gives a protein that differs at residue 13 from the TCRdb one, which belongs to a much larger clone; a read error is likely, and the protein shown is this translation. This sequence joins TRDV1 and TRDJ1; D might be TRDD3 (6 bases). Germline matching of the DNA provided the J gene here, since TCRdb leaves it blank. The CDR3 runs 19 residues. The V gene lost 0 bases and the J gene lost 0 bases, with 20 bases spanning the gap. Germline assignment: CDR1 TSWWSYY and CDR2 QGS. CDR3 residues: CALGELFLGSWGDTDKLIF. In DNA, the CDR3 is TGTGCTCTTGGGGAACTTTTTCTGGGAAGTTGGGGGGACACCGATAAACTCATCTTT.

Concerning this clone: This likely reflects a read error, since a far larger clone is one base away. The same CDR3 can be traced to other DNA sequences in this sample. The V gene corresponds to TRDV2; no J gene was called; the table's D gene call, TRDD3, was not cross checked with the DNA. Germline assignment: CDR1 GEAIGNYY and CDR2 EKD. CDR3 length equals 14 residues. For the CDR3, the DNA is TGTGCCTGTGACACCCCGACTGGGGGATATAAGCTCATCTTT. Its protein product is CACDTPTGGYKLIF.

This clone appeared a few times. The likely explanation is a read error, given a far larger clone one base away. Other DNA sequences within the sample encode an identical CDR3. The chain joins TRDV1 to TRDJ1, with TRDD3 matching 8 bases. TCRdb leaves out the J gene; it was filled in here by matching the DNA to germline. This CDR3 has 21 residues. CDR1 and CDR2 (germline): TSWWSYY, QGS. The CDR3 loop is CALGELAFPNTGGTYTDKLIF. The CDR3 bases are TGTGCTCTCGGGGAATTGGCCTTCCCGAATACTGGGGGCACTTACACCGATAAACTCATCTTT.

This clone was counted ten times or more. The V call is TRDV1, the J call TRDJ1; TRDD3 agrees at 9 bases. The CDR3 is made up of 16 amino acids. The V gene's germline CDR1 is TSWWSYY and CDR2 QGS. Unmatched junction bases numbered 8, after V lost 6 bases and J lost 0 bases. As DNA, the CDR3 is TGTGCTCTTGGTACCTACTGGGGGACGTACACCGATAAACTCATCTTT. Its translation is CALGTYWGTYTDKLIF.